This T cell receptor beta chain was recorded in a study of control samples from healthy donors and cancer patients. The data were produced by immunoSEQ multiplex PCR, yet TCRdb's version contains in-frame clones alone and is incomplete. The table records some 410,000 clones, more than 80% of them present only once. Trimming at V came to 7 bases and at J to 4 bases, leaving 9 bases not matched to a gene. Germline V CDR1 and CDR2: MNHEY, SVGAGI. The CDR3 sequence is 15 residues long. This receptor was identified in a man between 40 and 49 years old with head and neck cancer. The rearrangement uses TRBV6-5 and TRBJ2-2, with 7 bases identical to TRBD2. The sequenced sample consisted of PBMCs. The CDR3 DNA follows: TGTGCCAGCACCTGGGGGGGACTGGTCACCGGGGAGCTGTTTTTT. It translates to CASTWGGLVTGELFF.